The present entry profiles one T cell receptor beta chain with its context. What it binds is unknown. This CDR3 has 17 residues. Germline V gene data show CDR1 as MNHEY and CDR2 as SVGAGI. The record originates from a study of T cells expressing NK-cell markers. Scientists made TCR beta cDNA using 5'RACE template switching with UMIs. With the 5' RACE reads reprocessed, TCRdb shows one record per CDR3 protein and no DNA. Its listing shows around 380,000 distinct CDR3 sequences. Regarding the study as a whole: The study found these clonotypes also leading the CD3+CD56-NKG2C+ fraction in several donors.

The gene calls are TRBV6-5 and TRBJ1-2; lacking DNA, the TRBD1 call made by TCRdb goes unchecked. Sample: blood T cells: a sorted CD56 or NKG2C T cell subset, CD4+ or CD8+ T cells, or bulk PBMC T cells (not recorded which). The TCR sequence derives from a woman in her forties or fifties in good health. The CDR3 spells CASSFRDRGLINYGYTF.